These T cell receptor beta chains were read from a single sample in a study of blood T cell repertoires in COVID-19. Measured with immunoSEQ multiplex PCR; TCRdb has only the in-frame clones, and not every one. This sample has 70,000 to 95,000 clones, with roughly 80% found just once. The sequenced sample was peripheral blood. The source of these receptors is a man at least 80 years old with active or convalescent COVID-19. Each CDR3 is given with its conserved first and last residue. The D gene is left open where the match is weak. Not all rows give a size; the values are once, few, many and, for expanded clones, a class.

V: TRBV11-3; size: once; D: NA; J: TRBJ2-1; CDR3: CASSSLGRGYEQFF; DNA: TGTGCCAGCAGCTCCCTAGGCAGGGGATATGAGCAGTTCTTC
V: TRBV10-2; size: NA; D: TRBD2; J: TRBJ2-3; CDR3: CASSDPFDSGSTDTQYF; DNA: TGCGCCAGCAGTGACCCTTTTGATAGCGGGAGCACAGATACGCAGTATTTT
V: TRBV16; size: NA; D: NA; J: TRBJ1-6; CDR3: CASSQSQAAFSPLHF; DNA: TGTGCCAGCAGCCAATCTCAGGCTGCGTTTTCACCCCTCCACTTT
V: TRBV24-1; size: NA; D: NA; J: TRBJ1-4; CDR3: CATSDRSGGPRGEKLFF; DNA: TGTGCCACCAGTGATCGGAGCGGGGGCCCCAGGGGTGAAAAACTGTTTTTT
V: TRBV5-1; size: NA; D: TRBD1; J: TRBJ1-3; CDR3: CASSVRTGAGNTIYF; DNA: TGCGCCAGCAGCGTTAGGACAGGGGCTGGAAACACCATATATTTT
V: TRBV29-1; size: NA; D: TRBD1; J: TRBJ1-2; CDR3: CSANRGSRYGYTF; DNA: TGCAGCGCAAACAGGGGGTCTCGCTATGGCTACACCTTC
V: TRBV6-1; size: NA; D: NA; J: TRBJ2-3; CDR3: CASSHQPGDTQYF; DNA: TGTGCCAGCAGTCACCAGCCCGGGGATACGCAGTATTTT
V: TRBV7-2; size: NA; D: NA; J: TRBJ2-3; CDR3: CASSLRGVGTDTQYF; DNA: TGTGCCAGCAGCCTGCGCGGGGTCGGCACAGATACGCAGTATTTT
V: TRBV11-3; size: few; D: NA; J: TRBJ2-1; CDR3: CASSPPGKGEQFF; DNA: TGTGCCAGCTCCCCCCCAGGGAAGGGTGAGCAGTTCTTC
V: TRBV7-2; size: NA; D: TRBD2; J: TRBJ2-2; CDR3: CASTIRLAGGPNTGELFF; DNA: TGTGCCAGCACCATTCGACTAGCGGGAGGGCCGAACACCGGGGAGCTGTTTTTT
V: TRBV2; size: NA; D: NA; J: TRBJ2-1; CDR3: CASSVGRLVEQFF; DNA: TGTGCCAGCAGTGTAGGCAGGTTGGTTGAGCAGTTCTTC
V: TRBV3-1/TRBV3-2; size: once; D: NA; J: TRBJ1-1; CDR3: CASSHEGWTEAFF; DNA: TGTGCCAGCAGCCACGAGGGATGGACTGAAGCTTTCTTT
V: TRBV28; size: NA; D: NA; J: TRBJ1-3; CDR3: CASSLHGQSGNTIYF; DNA: TGTGCCAGCAGTTTGCACGGACAGTCTGGAAACACCATATATTTT
V: TRBV28; size: NA; D: NA; J: TRBJ1-4; CDR3: CASSLSHSGKLFF; DNA: TGTGCCAGCAGTTTATCTCACTCGGGGAAACTGTTTTTT
V: TRBV10-3; size: NA; D: TRBD1; J: TRBJ1-6; CDR3: CAISDPTGGFYNSPLHF; DNA: TGTGCCATCAGTGACCCGACAGGGGGGTTCTATAATTCACCCCTCCACTTT
V: TRBV27; size: NA; D: TRBD1; J: TRBJ2-3; CDR3: CASNKDRIDSDTQYF; DNA: TGTGCCAGCAATAAGGACAGGATCGACAGTGATACGCAGTATTTT
V: TRBV25-1; size: NA; D: NA; J: TRBJ2-3; CDR3: CASSEYITDTQYF; DNA: TGTGCCAGCAGTGAATATATCACAGATACGCAGTATTTT
V: TRBV24-1; size: NA; D: NA; J: TRBJ1-5; CDR3: CATSDRDTDQPQHF; DNA: TGTGCCACCAGTGATCGGGACACCGATCAGCCCCAGCATTTT
V: TRBV7-2; size: NA; D: NA; J: TRBJ1-2; CDR3: CASSLDWQGNGYTF; DNA: TGTGCCAGCAGCTTAGATTGGCAGGGCAACGGCTACACCTTC
V: TRBV21-1; size: NA; D: NA; J: TRBJ1-1; CDR3: CASSKEGTGRTPEAFF; DNA: TGTGCCAGCAGCAAAGAGGGGACAGGTAGGACCCCTGAAGCTTTCTTT
V: TRBV19; size: once; D: NA; J: TRBJ1-2; CDR3: CASSPIPGAIGYTF; DNA: TGTGCCAGTAGTCCAATACCAGGGGCGATCGGCTACACCTTC
V: TRBV2; size: NA; D: NA; J: TRBJ2-3; CDR3: CASSLRSRTDTQYF; DNA: TGTGCCAGCAGTCTTAGGAGTCGCACAGATACGCAGTATTTT
V: TRBV11-3; size: NA; D: NA; J: TRBJ2-2; CDR3: CASSLDPRGVSNTGELFF; DNA: TGTGCCAGCAGCTTAGACCCCCGCGGGGTCTCGAACACCGGGGAGCTGTTTTTT
V: TRBV7-2; size: once; D: NA; J: TRBJ2-5; CDR3: CASSPFAQGQETQYF; DNA: TGTGCCAGCAGCCCCTTTGCCCAGGGGCAAGAGACCCAGTACTTC
V: TRBV5-1; size: once; D: NA; J: TRBJ2-5; CDR3: CASSDPGETQYF; DNA: TGCGCCAGCAGCGACCCAGGCGAGACCCAGTACTTC
V: TRBV2; size: NA; D: TRBD1; J: TRBJ1-5; CDR3: CASSEQGIGNQPQHF; DNA: TGTGCCAGCAGCGAACAGGGGATCGGGAATCAGCCCCAGCATTTT
V: TRBV5-1; size: NA; D: TRBD2; J: TRBJ2-2; CDR3: CASAKRVAGDRGGELFF; DNA: TGCGCCAGCGCCAAAAGGGTAGCGGGAGACCGAGGCGGGGAGCTGTTTTTT
V: TRBV18; size: NA; D: TRBD1; J: TRBJ1-1; CDR3: CASSQRTGEGTEAFF; DNA: TGTGCCAGCTCACAACGGACAGGGGAAGGCACTGAAGCTTTCTTT
V: TRBV6-6; size: NA; D: TRBD2; J: TRBJ2-1; CDR3: CASSLTSGGYNEQFF; DNA: TGTGCCAGCAGTTTGACTAGCGGGGGTTACAATGAGCAGTTCTTC
V: TRBV6-5; size: NA; D: NA; J: TRBJ2-1; CDR3: CASSYAQREFF; DNA: TGTGCCAGCAGTTACGCTCAGCGGGAGTTCTTC
V: TRBV19; size: few; D: NA; J: TRBJ1-5; CDR3: CASGGSNQPQHF; DNA: TGTGCCAGTGGGGGGAGCAATCAGCCCCAGCATTTT
V: TRBV19; size: once; D: NA; J: TRBJ2-3; CDR3: CASSMGERSTDTQYF; DNA: TGTGCCAGTAGTATGGGCGAAAGGAGCACAGATACGCAGTATTTT
V: TRBV3-1/TRBV3-2; size: NA; D: TRBD2; J: TRBJ2-3; CDR3: CASSQELKLAGADTQYF; DNA: TGTGCCAGCAGCCAAGAGCTTAAACTAGCGGGAGCCGATACGCAGTATTTT
V: TRBV30; size: NA; D: NA; J: TRBJ1-1; CDR3: CAGGHSNTEAFF; DNA: TGTGCCGGGGGACACTCGAACACTGAAGCTTTCTTT
V: TRBV5-1; size: NA; D: NA; J: TRBJ2-2; CDR3: CASSQDTPNTGELFF; DNA: TGCGCCAGCAGTCAGGACACCCCGAACACCGGGGAGCTGTTTTTT
V: TRBV14; size: NA; D: TRBD2; J: TRBJ2-1; CDR3: CASGRSTGGSDEQFF; DNA: TGTGCCAGCGGCCGGAGCACGGGGGGTTCCGATGAGCAGTTCTTC
V: TRBV3-1/TRBV3-2; size: NA; D: TRBD1; J: TRBJ1-2; CDR3: CASSPPGQSLFYGYTF; DNA: TGTGCCAGCAGCCCCCCGGGACAGAGCCTTTTCTATGGCTACACCTTC
V: TRBV5-1; size: NA; D: TRBD1; J: TRBJ1-3; CDR3: CASSLSAGGRNTIYF; DNA: TGCGCCAGCAGCTTAAGTGCAGGGGGTAGAAACACCATATATTTT
V: TRBV10-3; size: NA; D: NA; J: TRBJ2-4; CDR3: CAISESWGQNIQYF; DNA: TGTGCCATCAGTGAGTCGTGGGGGCAAAACATTCAGTACTTC
V: TRBV24-1; size: NA; D: TRBD2; J: TRBJ2-5; CDR3: CATSDWGGEETQYF; DNA: TGTGCCACCAGTGATTGGGGGGGGGAAGAGACCCAGTACTTC
V: TRBV27; size: NA; D: TRBD2; J: TRBJ2-1; CDR3: CASRRYGTSGTQEQFF; DNA: TGTGCCAGCAGAAGGTATGGGACTAGCGGGACACAGGAGCAGTTCTTC
V: TRBV7-9; size: NA; D: NA; J: TRBJ1-4; CDR3: CASSPGLSLFF; DNA: TGTGCCAGCAGCCCCGGACTGTCTCTGTTTTTT
V: TRBV11-2; size: NA; D: NA; J: TRBJ1-1; CDR3: CASSLVVMNTEAFF; DNA: TGTGCCAGCAGCTTAGTAGTGATGAACACTGAAGCTTTCTTT
V: TRBV19; size: NA; D: TRBD1; J: TRBJ1-6; CDR3: CASRTGKRGNSPLHF; DNA: TGTGCCAGTAGGACAGGGAAAAGGGGTAATTCACCCCTCCACTTT
V: TRBV5-6; size: NA; D: TRBD1; J: TRBJ2-2; CDR3: CASSLLQGRRELFF; DNA: TGTGCCAGCAGCCTCCTACAGGGGCGGAGGGAGCTGTTTTTT
V: TRBV6-5; size: NA; D: NA; J: TRBJ1-3; CDR3: CASTAWDNPNTIYF; DNA: TGTGCCAGCACTGCGTGGGACAACCCAAACACCATATATTTT
V: TRBV7-8; size: NA; D: TRBD1; J: TRBJ2-5; CDR3: CASSSQGTDETQYF; DNA: TGTGCCAGCAGCTCCCAAGGGACAGATGAGACCCAGTACTTC
V: TRBV28; size: few; D: TRBD1; J: TRBJ1-1; CDR3: CASSYRGYTEAFF; DNA: TGTGCCAGCAGTTACAGGGGTTACACTGAAGCTTTCTTT
V: TRBV7-8; size: NA; D: NA; J: TRBJ1-2; CDR3: CASSLGTASGGYTF; DNA: TGTGCCAGCAGCTTAGGGACAGCGAGTGGGGGCTACACCTTC
V: TRBV5-6; size: NA; D: NA; J: TRBJ1-3; CDR3: CASSSQGRGNTIYF; DNA: TGTGCCAGCAGCTCACAGGGTAGAGGAAACACCATATATTTT
V: TRBV12-5; size: few; D: NA; J: TRBJ1-1; CDR3: CASGFGLPGESEAFF; DNA: TGTGCTAGTGGTTTCGGCCTCCCCGGGGAGTCTGAAGCTTTCTTT
V: TRBV11-3; size: NA; D: TRBD1; J: TRBJ1-2; CDR3: CASSAEGAGYGYTF; DNA: TGTGCCAGCAGCGCCGAGGGGGCGGGCTATGGCTACACCTTC
V: TRBV7-9; size: NA; D: TRBD1; J: TRBJ1-2; CDR3: CASSVGTGLDYGYTF; DNA: TGTGCCAGCAGCGTGGGGACAGGATTAGACTATGGCTACACCTTC
V: TRBV19; size: NA; D: TRBD1; J: TRBJ1-1; CDR3: CASSKRQGAGTEAFF; DNA: TGTGCCAGTAGTAAAAGACAGGGCGCGGGCACTGAAGCTTTCTTT
V: TRBV19; size: NA; D: TRBD1; J: TRBJ1-3; CDR3: CASSADRAGNTIYF; DNA: TGTGCCAGTAGCGCCGACAGGGCTGGAAACACCATATATTTT
V: TRBV6-5; size: NA; D: NA; J: TRBJ1-2; CDR3: CASRGLRVLNYGYTF; DNA: TGTGCCAGCAGGGGTCTCAGGGTACTGAACTATGGCTACACCTTC
V: TRBV28; size: NA; D: NA; J: TRBJ1-3; CDR3: CASIDRWSWGNTIYF; DNA: TGTGCCAGCATCGACAGGTGGAGCTGGGGAAACACCATATATTTT
V: TRBV11-2; size: NA; D: NA; J: TRBJ1-4; CDR3: CASSFSGTRKNEKLFF; DNA: TGTGCCAGCAGCTTTTCGGGGACACGGAAAAATGAAAAACTGTTTTTT
V: TRBV28; size: NA; D: NA; J: TRBJ1-5; CDR3: CASSLLESVNQPQHF; DNA: TGTGCCAGCAGTTTACTTGAGAGTGTCAATCAGCCCCAGCATTTT